Listed below are T cell receptor beta chains from one sample, sequenced in a study of cytomegalovirus exposure and HLA in healthy donors. Assay used: immunoSEQ multiplex PCR; TCRdb lists only in-frame clones, some missing. The data show fewer than 70,000 clones, about 95% seen once. Sequencing used PBMCs. These receptors came from a woman between 18 and 30 years old in good health and CMV-seropositive. The conserved cysteine and the conserved F or W are not part of the CDR3 here.

V	J	CDR3
TRBV7-2	TRBJ2-2	ASSSRADGELF
TRBV5-4	TRBJ2-5	ASSLVRLGKETQY
TRBV9	TRBJ2-7	ASSVDTSGGFYEQY
TRBV6-5	TRBJ2-3	ASNTGGTDTQY
TRBV25-1	TRBJ1-1	ASTGTGSKAF
TRBV4-1	TRBJ2-5	ASSQETGVMAQY
TRBV18	TRBJ1-1	ASSPTATQGPNTEAF
TRBV13	TRBJ1-3	ASSSETGGRGNTIY
TRBV6-1	TRBJ1-5	ASEQGNQPQH
TRBV5-4	TRBJ2-2	ASTVDLGVRELF
TRBV2	TRBJ2-7	ASRDILYEQY
TRBV19	TRBJ2-2	ASSRDIPGLAGGGTGELF
TRBV6-4	TRBJ1-2	ASSDSTGGEGYT
TRBV15	TRBJ1-5	ATSRAYRDEQPQH
TRBV9	TRBJ2-7	ASSVEEAGGYEQY
TRBV6-1	TRBJ1-1	ASSELGTANTEAF
TRBV29-1	TRBJ1-2	SVELIWGSNYGYT
TRBV6-5	TRBJ2-2	ASSPGLAGAGELF
TRBV28	TRBJ2-3	ASSLIAGSTDTQY
TRBV5-4	TRBJ1-5	ASSPPLGTLGSNQPQH
TRBV7-9	TRBJ1-2	ASSASRGSYT
TRBV7-8	TRBJ2-2	ASGPGLAATGELF
TRBV5-8	TRBJ2-7	ASSQTGEQY
TRBV6-5	TRBJ1-5	ASSFLPANSNQPQH
TRBV9	TRBJ2-1	ASSAPIPEQGMDEQF
TRBV5-6	TRBJ2-7	ASSLFQGWSYEQY
TRBV19	TRBJ2-7	ASSMRQGASYEQY
TRBV6-6	TRBJ2-3	ASSYFGQGTDTQY
TRBV7-8	TRBJ1-2	ASSHRATGGSGYT
TRBV6-6	TRBJ2-2	ASSYLEAGTGELF
TRBV4-1	TRBJ2-7	ASSQSGGRARSYEQY
TRBV9	TRBJ2-7	ASSAVGASYEQY
TRBV30	TRBJ1-1	AWSVDRGFAEAF
TRBV7-2	TRBJ2-1	ASSLGGGGATNEQF
TRBV7-9	TRBJ2-2	ASSSSGAGELF
TRBV19	TRBJ1-3	ASRDLSGNTIY
TRBV6-5	TRBJ2-3	ASRTDSSTDTQY
TRBV19	TRBJ2-2	ASSIDGERHSINTGELF
TRBV7-2	TRBJ2-1	ASSLVSGDNEQF
TRBV13	TRBJ2-5	ASSSSPSAETQY
TRBV28	TRBJ1-3	ASSPGGEGNTIY
TRBV13	TRBJ2-7	ASSYTGQGGEQY
TRBV25-1	TRBJ2-3	ASALTGWRDTDTQY
TRBV29-1	TRBJ2-2	SALTGGGGELF
TRBV7-9	TRBJ2-6	ASSPRQVSGANVLT
TRBV5-1	TRBJ2-5	ASSGTAKETQY
TRBV7-2	TRBJ2-5	ASSRRGGPETQY
TRBV7-8	TRBJ2-4	ASSPSLGGNIQY
TRBV7-8	TRBJ2-1	ASSLFAGRYNEQF
TRBV7-9	TRBJ1-2	ASSLGGQGQVRGYT
TRBV19	TRBJ2-3	ASTSGLASTDTQY
TRBV11-2	TRBJ1-1	ASSLDYSSRGSEAF
TRBV9	TRBJ2-1	ASSVQAGGPNEQF
TRBV7-9	TRBJ1-2	ASSSRNRTGAENYGYT
TRBV7-2	TRBJ2-7	ASSLFGGGAWEQY
TRBV11-3	TRBJ1-5	ASSFLRPGQGVSQPQH
TRBV5-6	TRBJ2-5	ASSLVAGDETQY
TRBV19	TRBJ2-3	ASGTNVAGAGRTDTQY
TRBV30	TRBJ1-4	AWGSGGDEKLF
TRBV2	TRBJ1-5	ASSESKGTGGAQPQH